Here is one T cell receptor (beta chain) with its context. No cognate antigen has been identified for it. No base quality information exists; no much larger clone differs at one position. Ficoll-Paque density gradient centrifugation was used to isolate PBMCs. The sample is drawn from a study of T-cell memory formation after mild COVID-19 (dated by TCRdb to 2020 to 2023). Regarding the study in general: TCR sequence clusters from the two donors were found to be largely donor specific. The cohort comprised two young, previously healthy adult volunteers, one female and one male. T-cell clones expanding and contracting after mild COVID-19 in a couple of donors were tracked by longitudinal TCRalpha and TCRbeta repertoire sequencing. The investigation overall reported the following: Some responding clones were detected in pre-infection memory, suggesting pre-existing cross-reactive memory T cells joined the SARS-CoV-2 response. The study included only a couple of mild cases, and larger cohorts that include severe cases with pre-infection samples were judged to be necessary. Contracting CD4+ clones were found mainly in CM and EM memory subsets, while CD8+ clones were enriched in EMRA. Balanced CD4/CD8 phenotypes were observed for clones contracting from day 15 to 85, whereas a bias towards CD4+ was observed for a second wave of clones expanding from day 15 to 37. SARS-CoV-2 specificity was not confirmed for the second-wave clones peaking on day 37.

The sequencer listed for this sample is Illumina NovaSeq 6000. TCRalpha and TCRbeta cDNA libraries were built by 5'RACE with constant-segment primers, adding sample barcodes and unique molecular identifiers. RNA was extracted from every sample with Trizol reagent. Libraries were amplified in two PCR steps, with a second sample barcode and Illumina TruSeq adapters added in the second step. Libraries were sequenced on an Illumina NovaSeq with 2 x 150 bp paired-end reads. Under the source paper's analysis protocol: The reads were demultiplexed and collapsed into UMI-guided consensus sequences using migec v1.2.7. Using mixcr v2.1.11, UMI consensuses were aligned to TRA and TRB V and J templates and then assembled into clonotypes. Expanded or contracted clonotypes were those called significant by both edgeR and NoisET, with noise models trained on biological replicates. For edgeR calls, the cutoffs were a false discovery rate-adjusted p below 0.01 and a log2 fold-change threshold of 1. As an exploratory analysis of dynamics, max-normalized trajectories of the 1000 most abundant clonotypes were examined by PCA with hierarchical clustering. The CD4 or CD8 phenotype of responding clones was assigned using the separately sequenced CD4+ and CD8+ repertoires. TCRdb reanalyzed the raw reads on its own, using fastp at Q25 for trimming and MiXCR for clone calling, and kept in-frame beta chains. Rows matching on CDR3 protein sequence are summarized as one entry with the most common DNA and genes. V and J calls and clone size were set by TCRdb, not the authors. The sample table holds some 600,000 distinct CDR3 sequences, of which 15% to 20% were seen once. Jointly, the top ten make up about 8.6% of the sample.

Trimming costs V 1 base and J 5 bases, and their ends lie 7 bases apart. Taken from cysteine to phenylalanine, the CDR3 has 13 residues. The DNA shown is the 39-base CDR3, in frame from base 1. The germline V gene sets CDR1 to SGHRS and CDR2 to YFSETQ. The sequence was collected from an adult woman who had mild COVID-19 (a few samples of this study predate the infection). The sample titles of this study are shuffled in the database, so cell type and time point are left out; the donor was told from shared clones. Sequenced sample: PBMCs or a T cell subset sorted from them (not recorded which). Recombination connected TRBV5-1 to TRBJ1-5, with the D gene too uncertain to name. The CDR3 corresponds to CASSLTVDQPQHF. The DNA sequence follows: TGCGCCAGCAGCTTGACGGTCGATCAGCCCCAGCATTTT.